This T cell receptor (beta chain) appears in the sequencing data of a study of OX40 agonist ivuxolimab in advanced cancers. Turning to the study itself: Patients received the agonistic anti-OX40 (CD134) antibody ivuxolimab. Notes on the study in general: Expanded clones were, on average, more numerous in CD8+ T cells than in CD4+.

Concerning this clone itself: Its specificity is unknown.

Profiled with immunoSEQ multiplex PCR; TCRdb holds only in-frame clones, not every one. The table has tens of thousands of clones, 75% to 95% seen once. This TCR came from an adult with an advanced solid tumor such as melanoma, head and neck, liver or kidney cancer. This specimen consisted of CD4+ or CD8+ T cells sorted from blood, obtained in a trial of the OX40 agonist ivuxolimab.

The CDR3 here is CASGLGGGAEQFF. The CDR3 DNA follows: TGTGCCAGCGGATTGGGGGGAGGGGCTGAGCAGTTCTTC. The chain is built from TRBV5-8 and TRBJ2-1; 7 nucleotides align to TRBD2. Germline values: CDR1 SGHTS, CDR2 YDEGEE. Trimming removed 7 bases from V and 9 bases from J; junction bases left unmatched: 10. This CDR3 comprises 13 residues.